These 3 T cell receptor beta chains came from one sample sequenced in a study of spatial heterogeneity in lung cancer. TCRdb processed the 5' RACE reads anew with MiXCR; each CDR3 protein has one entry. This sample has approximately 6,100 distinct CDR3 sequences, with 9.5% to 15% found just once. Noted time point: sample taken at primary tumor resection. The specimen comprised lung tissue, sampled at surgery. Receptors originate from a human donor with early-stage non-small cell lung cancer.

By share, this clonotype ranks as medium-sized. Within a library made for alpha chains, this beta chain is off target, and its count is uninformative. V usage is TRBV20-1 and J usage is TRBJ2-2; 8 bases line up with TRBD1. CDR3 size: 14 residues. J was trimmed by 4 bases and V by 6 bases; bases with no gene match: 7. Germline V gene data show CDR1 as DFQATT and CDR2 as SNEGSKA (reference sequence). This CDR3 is CSAISQGVTGELFF. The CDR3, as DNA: TGCAGTGCCATTTCACAGGGGGTCACCGGGGAGCTGTTTTTT.

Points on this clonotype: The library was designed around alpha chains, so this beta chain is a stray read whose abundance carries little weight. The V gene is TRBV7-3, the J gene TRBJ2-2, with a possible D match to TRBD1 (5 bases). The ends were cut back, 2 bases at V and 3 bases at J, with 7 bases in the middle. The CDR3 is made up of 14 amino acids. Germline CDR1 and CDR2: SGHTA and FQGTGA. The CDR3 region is CASSLDSYTGELFF. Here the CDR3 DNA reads TGTGCCAGCAGCTTAGACAGTTACACCGGGGAGCTGTTTTTT.

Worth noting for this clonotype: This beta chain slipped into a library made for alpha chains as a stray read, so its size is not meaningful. The CDR3 DNA is TGTGCCAGCAGTGCCCCGGGACAGGCCATCTCTGGGGCCAACGTCCTGACTTTC. Protein product: CASSAPGQAISGANVLTF. The V and J genes are TRBV27 and TRBJ2-6; 8 bases match TRBD1. The V gene end was trimmed by 5 bases and the J gene end by 0 bases; junction bases not matched to a gene: 9. The CDR3 is made up of 18 amino acids. Germline CDR1 and CDR2: MNHEY and SMNVEV (reference sequence).